Sequencing of this TCR beta chain was carried out in a study of T cells in Graves' hyperthyroidism and ophthalmopathy (dated 2019 in TCRdb). Regarding the study in general: To identify distinguishing TCR V-J signatures, a discovery cohort of 95 to 100 patients was used, comprising approximately 40 with Graves' ophthalmopathy and 57 with stable Graves' hyperthyroidism. An independent validation cohort of around 20 hyperthyroidism patients and 17 patients who later progressed to ophthalmopathy tested prospective prediction of ophthalmopathy. The approximately 90 discovery patients were randomly split 7:3 into training and test sets. The study also compared thyroid tissue and blood T-cell repertoires from over 5 Graves' hyperthyroidism patients. After sampling, hyperthyroidism patients received methimazole starting at 30 mg daily, and ophthalmopathy patients received high-dose intravenous methylprednisolone. The paper describes TCR Vbeta CDR3 sequencing of about 140 peripheral blood samples, made up of some 42 ophthalmopathy patients, more than 70 hyperthyroidism patients and 17 progressor patients.

Findings and caveats that apply to the study as a whole: Most expanded thyroid clonotypes (frequency above 0.001) were also found in blood, which suggests that blood repertoires may mirror thyroid immune responses. Sample size was not statistically predetermined, and blinding of investigators to group allocation was not performed. In cross-validation, a model built on a 13 V-J signature told ophthalmopathy apart from stable hyperthyroidism with under 90% sensitivity and around 84% specificity, and in testing the same model reached 80%/75%. In validation, the model predicted progression to ophthalmopathy with 55% to 71% sensitivity and 72.22% specificity, a median of about six months before onset.

Patients with uncontrolled infections, other autoimmune diseases, pregnancy or lactation were excluded. Diagnoses were established on the basis of clinical symptoms, serum thyroxine and TRAb, thyroid ultrasound, and orbital computed tomography. Total RNA was extracted using Trizol reagent, and RNA quality was assessed on an Agilent 2100 Bioanalyzer. CDR1 and CDR2, per the germline V gene, are MGHRA and YSYEKL. V loses 1 base of germline sequence and J loses 4 bases, and the interval between the two ends is 4 bases. Including cysteine and phenylalanine, the CDR3 has 12 amino acids. Only CDR3 DNA remains: 36 bases, in frame from the first base. The TCR beta CDR3 regions were amplified from the RNA transcripts. For the first round of RT-PCR on the TCR CDR3, the HTBI primer set was used together with the Qiagen OneStep RT-PCR kit. A second multiplex PCR round built the libraries, followed by size selection and purification. Paired-end sequencing of the libraries was performed with 100 bp reads on an Illumina HiSeq2000. As for the authors' bioinformatics: Raw data were processed with SOAPnuke, discarding reads with adapters, uncalled bases, mean Phred below 15, or no exact constant-primer or identifier match. High-quality paired reads were merged using COPE v1.2.5, and each unique nucleotide sequence was defined as a clonotype. MiTCR v1.1 was used to align the clonotypes against IMGT TRBV, TRBD and TRBJ reference segments. Only V-J combinations with frequency above 0.0001, covering about 99% of repertoires, were analysed. A TCS score was defined as the ratio of F50 (clonal expansion) to E x V (chaos), with BLOSUM62-based TCRdist applied between CDR3 peptides within each V-J. Welch's t-statistics and random forest reduced roughly 540 V-J features to 13, which were used in a naive Bayes classifier (R e1071). Thyroid-blood repertoire similarity was quantified with the Morisita-Horn index. The public reads were reprocessed in TCRdb via fastp at Q25 and MiXCR, keeping in-frame beta chains. Every entry covers one CDR3 protein and lists the most common genes and DNA from its rows. The V and J calls reflect TCRdb's pipeline rather than the authors' work. Within this sample are about 570,000 distinct CDR3 sequences, with 46% of them counted one time only. Under 20% of the sample comes from the top ten.

The sample holds many counts of this clonotype. Its antigen target is currently unknown. Per-base quality was not reported, and no clone a single base away is much larger than it. Input material: peripheral blood or thyroid tissue (not recorded which). This clonotype was obtained from an adult woman with Graves' disease, either hyperthyroidism or ophthalmopathy (not recorded which). The V and J segments used are TRBV4-1 and TRBJ2-5; a confident D gene designation cannot be given. CDR3 region: CASSQVLETQYF. The nucleotide sequence is given as TGCGCCAGCAGCCAAGTATTAGAGACCCAGTACTTC.